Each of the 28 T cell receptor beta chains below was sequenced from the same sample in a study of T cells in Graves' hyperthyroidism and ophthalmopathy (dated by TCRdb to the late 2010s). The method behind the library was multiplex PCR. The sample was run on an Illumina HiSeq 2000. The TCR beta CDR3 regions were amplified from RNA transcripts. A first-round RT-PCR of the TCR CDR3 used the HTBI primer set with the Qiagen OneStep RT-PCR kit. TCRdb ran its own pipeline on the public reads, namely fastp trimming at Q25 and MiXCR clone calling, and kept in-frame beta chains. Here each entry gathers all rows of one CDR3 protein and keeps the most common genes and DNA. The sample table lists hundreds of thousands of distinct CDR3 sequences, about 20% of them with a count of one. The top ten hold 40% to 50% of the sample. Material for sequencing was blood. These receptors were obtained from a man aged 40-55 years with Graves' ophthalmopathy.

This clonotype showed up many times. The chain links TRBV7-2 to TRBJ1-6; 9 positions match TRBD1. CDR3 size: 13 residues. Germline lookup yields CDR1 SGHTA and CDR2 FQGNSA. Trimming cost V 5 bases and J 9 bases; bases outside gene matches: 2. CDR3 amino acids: CASSTGQGSPLHF. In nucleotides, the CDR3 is TGTGCCAGCAGCACGGGACAGGGTTCACCCCTCCACTTT.

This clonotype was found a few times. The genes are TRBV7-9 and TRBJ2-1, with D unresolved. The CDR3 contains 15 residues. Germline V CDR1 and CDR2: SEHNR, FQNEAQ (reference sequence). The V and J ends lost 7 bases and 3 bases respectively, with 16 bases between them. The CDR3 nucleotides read TGTGCCAGCATCCTCGGGTATGGGGACTACAATGAGCAGTTCTTC. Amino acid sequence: CASILGYGDYNEQFF.

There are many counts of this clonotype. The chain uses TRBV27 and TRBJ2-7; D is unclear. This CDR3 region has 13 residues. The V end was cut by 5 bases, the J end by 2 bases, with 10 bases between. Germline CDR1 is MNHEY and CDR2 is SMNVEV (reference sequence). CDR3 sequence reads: CASSGPPTYEQYF. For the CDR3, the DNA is TGTGCCAGCAGTGGACCCCCCACCTACGAGCAGTACTTC.

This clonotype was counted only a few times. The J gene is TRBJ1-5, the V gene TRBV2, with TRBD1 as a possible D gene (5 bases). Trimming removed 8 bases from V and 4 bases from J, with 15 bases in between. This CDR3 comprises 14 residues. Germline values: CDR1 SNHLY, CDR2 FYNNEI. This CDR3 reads CASESFGGNQPQHF. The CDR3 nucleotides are TGTGCCAGCGAGTCATTTGGGGGGAATCAGCCCCAGCATTTT.

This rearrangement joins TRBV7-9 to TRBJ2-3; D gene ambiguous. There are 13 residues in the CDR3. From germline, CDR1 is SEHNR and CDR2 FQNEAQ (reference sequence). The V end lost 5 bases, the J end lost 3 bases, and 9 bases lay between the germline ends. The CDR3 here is CASSRGETDTQYF. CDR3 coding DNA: TGTGCCAGCAGCCGAGGCGAGACAGATACGCAGTATTTT.

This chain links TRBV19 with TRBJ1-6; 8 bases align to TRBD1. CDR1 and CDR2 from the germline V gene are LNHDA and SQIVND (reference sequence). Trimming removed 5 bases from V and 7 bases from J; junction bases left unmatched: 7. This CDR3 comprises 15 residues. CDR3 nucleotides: TGTGCCAGTAGTCCTCAGGGGGCGCAAAATTCACCCCTCCACTTT. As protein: CASSPQGAQNSPLHF.

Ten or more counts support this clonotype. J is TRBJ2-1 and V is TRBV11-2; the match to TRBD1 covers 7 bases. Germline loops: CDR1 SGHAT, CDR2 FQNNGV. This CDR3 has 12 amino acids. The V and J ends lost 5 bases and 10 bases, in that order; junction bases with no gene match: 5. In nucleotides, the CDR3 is TGTGCCAGCAGCACCCGACAGGGCGAGCAGTTCTTC. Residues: CASSTRQGEQFF.

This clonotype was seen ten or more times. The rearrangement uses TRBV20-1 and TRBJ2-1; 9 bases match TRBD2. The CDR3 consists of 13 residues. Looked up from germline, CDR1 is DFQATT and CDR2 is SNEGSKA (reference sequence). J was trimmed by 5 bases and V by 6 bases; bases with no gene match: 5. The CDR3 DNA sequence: TGCAGTGCCCCTAGCGGGGTCGACAATGAGCAGTTCTTC. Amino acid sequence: CSAPSGVDNEQFF.

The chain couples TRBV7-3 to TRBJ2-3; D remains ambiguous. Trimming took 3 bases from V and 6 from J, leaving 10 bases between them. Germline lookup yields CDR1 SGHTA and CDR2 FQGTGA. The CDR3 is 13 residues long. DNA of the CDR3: TGTGCCAGCAGCTTTTCTCATCAGGATACGCAGTATTTT. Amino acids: CASSFSHQDTQYF.

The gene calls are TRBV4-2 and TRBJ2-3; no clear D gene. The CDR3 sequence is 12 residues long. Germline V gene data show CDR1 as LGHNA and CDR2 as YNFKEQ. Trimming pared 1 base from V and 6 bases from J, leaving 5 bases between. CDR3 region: CASSQVGDTQYF. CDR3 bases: TGTGCCAGCAGCCAAGTAGGTGATACGCAGTATTTT.

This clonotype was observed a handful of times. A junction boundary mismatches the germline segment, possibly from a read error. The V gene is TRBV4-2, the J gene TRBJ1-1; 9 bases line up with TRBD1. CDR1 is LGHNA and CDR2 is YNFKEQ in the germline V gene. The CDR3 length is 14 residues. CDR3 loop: CASSRTDRGIETFF. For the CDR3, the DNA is TGTGCCAGCAGCCGAACGGACAGGGGAATTGAAACTTTCTTT.

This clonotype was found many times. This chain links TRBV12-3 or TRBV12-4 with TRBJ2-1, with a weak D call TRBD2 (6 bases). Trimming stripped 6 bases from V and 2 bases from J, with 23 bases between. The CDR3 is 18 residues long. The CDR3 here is CASSPPRWGSGAYNEQFF. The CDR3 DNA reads TGTGCCAGCAGCCCCCCTCGTTGGGGATCGGGAGCCTACAATGAGCAGTTCTTC.

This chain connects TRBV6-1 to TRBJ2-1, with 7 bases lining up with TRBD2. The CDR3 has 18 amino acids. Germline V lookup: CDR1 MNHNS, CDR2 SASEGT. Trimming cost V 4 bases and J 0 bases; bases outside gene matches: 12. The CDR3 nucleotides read TGTGCCAGCAGTGTCTACTTGGGGGGGAGGGTCTCCTACAATGAGCAGTTCTTC. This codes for CASSVYLGGRVSYNEQFF.

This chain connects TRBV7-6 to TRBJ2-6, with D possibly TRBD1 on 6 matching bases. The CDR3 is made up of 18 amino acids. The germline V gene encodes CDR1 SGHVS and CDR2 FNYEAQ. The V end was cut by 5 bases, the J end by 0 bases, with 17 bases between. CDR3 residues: CASSPYAGALSGANVLTF. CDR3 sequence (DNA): TGTGCCAGCAGCCCGTATGCAGGGGCCCTCTCTGGGGCCAACGTCCTGACTTTC.

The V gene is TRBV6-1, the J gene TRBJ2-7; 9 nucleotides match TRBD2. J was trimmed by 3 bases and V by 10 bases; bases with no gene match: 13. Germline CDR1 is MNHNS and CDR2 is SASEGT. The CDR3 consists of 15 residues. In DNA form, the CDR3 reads TGTGCCACCCTCCCGAGGGCTAGCGGGATCTACGAGCAGTACTTC. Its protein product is CATLPRASGIYEQYF.

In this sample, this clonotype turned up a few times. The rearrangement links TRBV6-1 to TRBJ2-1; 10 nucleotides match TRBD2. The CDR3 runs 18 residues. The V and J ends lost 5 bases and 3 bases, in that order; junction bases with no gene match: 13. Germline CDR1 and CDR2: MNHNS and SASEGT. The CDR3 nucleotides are TGTGCCAGCAGTTCCAACCGACAGCGGGAGGGCCACTACAATGAGCAGTTCTTC. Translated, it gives CASSSNRQREGHYNEQFF.

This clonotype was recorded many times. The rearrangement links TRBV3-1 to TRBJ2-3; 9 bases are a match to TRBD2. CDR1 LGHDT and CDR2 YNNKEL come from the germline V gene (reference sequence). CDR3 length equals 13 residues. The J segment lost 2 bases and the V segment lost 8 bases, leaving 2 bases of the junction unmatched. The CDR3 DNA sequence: TGTGCCAGCGCTAGCGGGGACACAGATACGCAGTATTTT. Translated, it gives CASASGDTDTQYF.

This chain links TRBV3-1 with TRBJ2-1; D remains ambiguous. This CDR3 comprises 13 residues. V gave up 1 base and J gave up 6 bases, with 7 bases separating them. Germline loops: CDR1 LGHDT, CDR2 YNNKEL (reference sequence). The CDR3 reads CASSQGWGNEQFF. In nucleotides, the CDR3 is TGTGCCAGCAGCCAAGGGTGGGGCAATGAGCAGTTCTTC.

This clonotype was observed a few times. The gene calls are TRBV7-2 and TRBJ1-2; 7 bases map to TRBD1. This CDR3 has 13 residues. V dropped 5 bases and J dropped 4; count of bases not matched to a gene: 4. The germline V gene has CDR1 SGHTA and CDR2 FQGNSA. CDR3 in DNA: TGTGCCAGCAGCAGGGGACAGATCTATGGCTACACCTTC. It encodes CASSRGQIYGYTF. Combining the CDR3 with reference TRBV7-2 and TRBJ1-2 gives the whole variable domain GAGVSQSPSNKVTEKGKDVELRCDPISGHTALYWYRQSLGQGLEFLIYFQGNSAPDKSGLPSDRFSAERTGGSVSTLTIQRTQQEDSAVYLCASSRGQIYGYTFGSGTRLTVV.

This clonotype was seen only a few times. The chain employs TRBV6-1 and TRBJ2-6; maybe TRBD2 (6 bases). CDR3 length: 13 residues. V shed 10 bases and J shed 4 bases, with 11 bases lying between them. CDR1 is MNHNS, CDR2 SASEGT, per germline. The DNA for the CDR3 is TGTGCCACGGAGGGATCCGGGGCCAACGTCCTGACTTTC. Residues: CATEGSGANVLTF.

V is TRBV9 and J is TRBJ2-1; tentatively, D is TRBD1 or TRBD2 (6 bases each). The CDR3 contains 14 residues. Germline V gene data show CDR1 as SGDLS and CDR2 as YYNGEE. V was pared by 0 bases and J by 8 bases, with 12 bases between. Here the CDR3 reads CASSVVLGGDEQFF. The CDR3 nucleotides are TGTGCCAGCAGCGTAGTCCTGGGGGGCGATGAGCAGTTCTTC.

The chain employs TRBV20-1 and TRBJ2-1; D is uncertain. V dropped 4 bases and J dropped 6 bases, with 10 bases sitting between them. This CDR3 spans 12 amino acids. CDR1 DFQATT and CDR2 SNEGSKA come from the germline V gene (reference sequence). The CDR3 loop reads CSATPVSNEQFF. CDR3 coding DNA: TGCAGTGCTACGCCAGTAAGCAATGAGCAGTTCTTC.

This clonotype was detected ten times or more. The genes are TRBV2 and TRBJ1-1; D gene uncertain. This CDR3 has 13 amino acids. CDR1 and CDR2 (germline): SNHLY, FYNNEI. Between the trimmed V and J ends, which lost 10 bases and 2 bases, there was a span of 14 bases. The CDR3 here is CAIPSTENTEAFF. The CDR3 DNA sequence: TGTGCCATACCCTCGACGGAAAACACTGAAGCTTTCTTT. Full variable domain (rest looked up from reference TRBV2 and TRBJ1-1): EPEVTQTPSHQVTQMGQEVILRCVPISNHLYFYWYRQILGQKVEFLVSFYNNEISEKSEIFDDQFSVERPDGSNFTLKIRSTKLEDSAMYFCAIPSTENTEAFFGQGTRLTVV.

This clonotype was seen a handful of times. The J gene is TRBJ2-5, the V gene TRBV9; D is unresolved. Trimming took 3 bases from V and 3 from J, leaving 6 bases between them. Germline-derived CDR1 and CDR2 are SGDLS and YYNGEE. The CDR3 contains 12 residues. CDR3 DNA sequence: TGTGCCAGCAGCGGTTTGGAAGAGACCCAGTACTTC. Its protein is CASSGLEETQYF.

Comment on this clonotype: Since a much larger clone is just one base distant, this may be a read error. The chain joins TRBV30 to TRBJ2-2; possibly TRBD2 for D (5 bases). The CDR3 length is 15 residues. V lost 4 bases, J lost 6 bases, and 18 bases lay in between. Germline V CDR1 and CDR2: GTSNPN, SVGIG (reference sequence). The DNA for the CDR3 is TGTGCCTGGAAATTTCCCTGGAGGCGGGCCGGGGAGCTGTTTTTT. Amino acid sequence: CAWKFPWRRAGELFF.

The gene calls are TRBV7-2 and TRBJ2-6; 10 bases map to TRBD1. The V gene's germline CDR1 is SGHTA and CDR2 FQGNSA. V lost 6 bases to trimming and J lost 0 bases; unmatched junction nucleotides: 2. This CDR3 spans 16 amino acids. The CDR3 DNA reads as TGTGCCAGCAGGGGGACAGGGGACTCTGGGGCCAACGTCCTGACTTTC. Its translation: CASRGTGDSGANVLTF.

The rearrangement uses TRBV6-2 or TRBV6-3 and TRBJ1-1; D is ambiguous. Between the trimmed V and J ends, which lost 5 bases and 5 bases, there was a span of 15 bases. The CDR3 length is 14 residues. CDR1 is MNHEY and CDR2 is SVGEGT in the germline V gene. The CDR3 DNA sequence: TGTGCCAGCAGTCCCGGCCCGATGGGGACTGAAGCTTTCTTT. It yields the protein CASSPGPMGTEAFF.

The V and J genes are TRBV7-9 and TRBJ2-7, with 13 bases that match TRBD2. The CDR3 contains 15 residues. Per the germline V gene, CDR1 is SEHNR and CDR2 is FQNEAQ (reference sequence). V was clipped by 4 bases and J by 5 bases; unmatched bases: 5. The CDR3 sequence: CASSSGLAGSHEQYF. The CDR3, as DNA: TGTGCCAGCAGCTCGGGACTAGCGGGAAGTCACGAGCAGTACTTC.